What follows are 18 T cell receptor beta chains derived from one specimen sequenced in a study of blood T cells in healthy people across ages. With a J-beta primer mix and a sample-barcoded 5' primer, a second PCR ran about 7 to 12 cycles. From the 5' RACE reads, TCRdb called clonotypes with MiXCR, one entry per CDR3 protein. Of around 1.5 million distinct CDR3 sequences listed, approximately 63% are singletons. The sequenced sample was blood. These receptors originate from a man aged 18 to 30 in good health.

This clonotype was counted a few times. The rearrangement uses TRBV20-1 and TRBJ1-2, with a possible D match to TRBD1 (6 bases). CDR1 and CDR2 from the germline V gene are DFQATT and SNEGSKA (reference sequence). The CDR3 consists of 11 residues. Trimming cost V 3 bases and J 8 bases, with 10 bases left between them. The CDR3 loop reads CSARGAGGYTF. Here the CDR3 DNA reads TGCAGTGCTAGGGGGGCTGGAGGCTACACCTTC.

This clonotype was observed a handful of times. The chain is built from TRBV15 and TRBJ2-1, with D perhaps matching TRBD1 or TRBD2 (5 bases each). The germline V gene encodes CDR1 LNHNV and CDR2 YYDKDF (reference sequence). The germline V and J ends were trimmed by 0 bases and 8 bases, with 11 bases remaining between them. The CDR3 extends over 14 amino acids. Written as DNA, the CDR3 is TGTGCCACCAGCAGAGAGGACCTGGGGGATGAGCAGTTCTTC. This translates into CATSREDLGDEQFF.

The gene calls are TRBV7-2 and TRBJ2-7; 10 bases agree with TRBD2. The ends lost 7 bases at V and 2 bases at J; junction bases unmatched: 11. The CDR3 runs to 16 residues. Germline values: CDR1 SGHTA, CDR2 FQGNSA. The CDR3 region has the DNA TGTGCCAGCACTCTCTCGCCGGGACTAGCGACCTACGAGCAGTACTTC. Protein product: CASTLSPGLATYEQYF.

This clonotype was recorded a few times. The chain combines TRBV4-3 with TRBJ1-4, with D hard to call. Germline V gives CDR1 LGHNA, CDR2 YSLEER. V lost 0 bases and J lost 8, with 13 bases in between. This CDR3 has 15 amino acids. This CDR3 is CASSQDFEGGEKLFF. In nucleotides, the CDR3 is TGCGCCAGCAGCCAAGACTTCGAGGGAGGGGAAAAACTGTTTTTT.

The chain joins TRBV30 to TRBJ2-1; D remains ambiguous. In germline, CDR1 is GTSNPN, CDR2 SVGIG (reference sequence). The V end lost 1 base, the J end lost 8 bases, and 12 bases lay between the germline ends. The CDR3 loop spans 13 amino acids. CDR3 bases: TGTGCCTGGAGTGATATGACTGGGGATGAGCAGTTCTTC. Residues: CAWSDMTGDEQFF.

J is TRBJ2-2 and V is TRBV9; D is unresolved. CDR1 is SGDLS and CDR2 is YYNGEE in the germline V gene. Trimming took 7 bases from V and 2 from J, leaving 9 bases between them. The CDR3 extends over 13 amino acids. The CDR3 here is CASAAYNTGELFF. The CDR3 DNA reads TGTGCCAGCGCAGCCTATAACACCGGGGAGCTGTTTTTT.

The J gene is TRBJ2-3, the V gene TRBV20-1, with 9 nucleotides matching TRBD2. The germline V gene has CDR1 DFQATT and CDR2 SNEGSKA (reference sequence). This CDR3 is built from 15 residues. Trimming took 6 bases from V and 6 from J; bases not matched to a gene: 13. The CDR3 here is CSAGGGLAIGDTQYF. The CDR3 DNA sequence: TGCAGTGCGGGTGGGGGACTAGCAATAGGGGATACGCAGTATTTT.

The V and J genes are TRBV12-3 or TRBV12-4 and TRBJ2-3; D perhaps matches TRBD2 (5 bases). The CDR3 spans 13 residues. V was clipped by 7 bases and J by 6 bases, with 14 bases between them. For the CDR3, the DNA is TGTGCCAGCATTGGCAGCGGAGTGGATACGCAGTATTTT. It codes for CASIGSGVDTQYF.

The CDR3 loop is CASGTEGTWTYNEQFF. As DNA, the CDR3 is TGTGCCAGCGGAACCGAAGGGACTTGGACCTACAATGAGCAGTTCTTC. The rearrangement uses TRBV7-2 and TRBJ2-1, with D perhaps TRBD2 (6 bases). With 8 bases removed from V and 2 bases from J, the gap between germline ends came to 19 bases. The CDR3 spans 16 residues. Per germline, CDR1 SGHTA and CDR2 FQGNSA. Using reference TRBV7-2 and TRBJ2-1 for the parts outside the CDR3, the full variable domain is GAGVSQSPSNKVTEKGKDVELRCDPISGHTALYWYRQSLGQGLEFLIYFQGNSAPDKSGLPSDRFSAERTGGSVSTLTIQRTQQEDSAVYLCASGTEGTWTYNEQFFGPGTRLTVL.

The chain combines TRBV4-2 with TRBJ2-2, with 15 bases identical to TRBD2. Germline V gene sequence: CDR1 LGHNA, CDR2 YNFKEQ. J gave up 3 bases and V 0 bases, and 5 bases lay outside the gene matches. The CDR3 totals 19 residues. CDR3 in DNA: TGTGCCAGCAGCCAAGATGGACTAGCGGGAGGGCCGGACACCGGGGAGCTGTTTTTT. Translating it yields CASSQDGLAGGPDTGELFF.

The rearrangement links TRBV11-2 to TRBJ2-1, with TRBD2 identical over 11 bases. V dropped 0 bases and J dropped 0; count of bases not matched to a gene: 16. Looked up from germline, CDR1 is SGHAT and CDR2 is FQNNGV. This CDR3 has 22 amino acids. The CDR3 DNA is TGTGCCAGCAGCTTAGATAGTGGTCCGGGACTAGCGGAGGTCAGCTCCTACAATGAGCAGTTCTTC. Its protein is CASSLDSGPGLAEVSSYNEQFF.

This chain joins TRBV27 and TRBJ1-5; D gene unclear. The CDR3 extends over 15 amino acids. Trimming cost V 3 bases and J 6 bases, with 15 bases left between them. Germline-derived CDR1 and CDR2 are MNHEY and SMNVEV (reference sequence). This chain's CDR3 is CASSLGFYEGQPQHF. In DNA, the CDR3 is TGTGCCAGCAGTTTGGGGTTTTACGAGGGTCAGCCCCAGCATTTT.

The rearrangement links TRBV20-1 to TRBJ2-5; D remains unclear. The V end lost 0 bases, the J end lost 0 bases, and 5 bases lay between the germline ends. Looked up from germline, CDR1 is DFQATT and CDR2 is SNEGSKA (reference sequence). CDR3 length: 13 residues. CDR3 sequence: CSARDWDQETQYF. CDR3 bases: TGCAGTGCTAGAGATTGGGACCAAGAGACCCAGTACTTC.

This chain links TRBV6-5 with TRBJ2-4; the match to TRBD1 covers 12 bases. The J call could be wrong; TRBJ2-7 is a better fit for the DNA end. There are 16 residues in the CDR3. Germline V CDR1 and CDR2: MNHEY, SVGAGI. The CDR3: CASSYTAGTGGNEQYF. The CDR3 DNA sequence: TGTGCCAGCAGTTACACCGCCGGGACAGGGGGCAACGAGCAGTACTTC.

The rearrangement links TRBV30 to TRBJ2-1; perhaps TRBD2 as D (5 bases). The germline V gene encodes CDR1 GTSNPN and CDR2 SVGIG (reference sequence). The CDR3 length is 13 residues. Trimming took off 8 bases at V and 0 bases at J, with 11 bases between the two ends. Here the CDR3 DNA reads TGTGCCGGGTACGGAGGCTCCTACAATGAGCAGTTCTTC. This encodes CAGYGGSYNEQFF.

The chain combines TRBV12-3 or TRBV12-4 with TRBJ2-2; D may be TRBD1 (5 bases). Trimming left V 5 bases short and J 6 bases short, with 16 bases between. This CDR3 comprises 15 residues. The CDR3 region has the DNA TGTGCCAGCAGTCTAAGGGCAGGGTGGCCCGGGGAGCTGTTTTTT. Translated: CASSLRAGWPGELFF.

This rearrangement joins TRBV5-1 to TRBJ2-4, with D perhaps TRBD1 (6 bases). The DNA end lines up better with TRBJ2-5; the J call may be wrong. The germline V gene encodes CDR1 SGHRS and CDR2 YFSETQ. This CDR3 spans 17 amino acids. The CDR3 here is CASSLGRTDFRSETQYF. As DNA, the CDR3 is TGCGCCAGCAGCTTGGGGCGGACAGACTTTCGATCGGAGACCCAGTACTTC.

The chain employs TRBV20-1 and TRBJ2-1; 9 positions match TRBD2. The CDR3 covers 14 residues. Germline V lookup: CDR1 DFQATT, CDR2 SNEGSKA (reference sequence). V lost 7 bases, J lost 4 bases, and 8 bases stayed unmatched. In DNA, the CDR3 is TGCAGTGGCCTTAGCGGGAGTTTATACAATGAGCAGTTCTTC. Translated, it gives CSGLSGSLYNEQFF.